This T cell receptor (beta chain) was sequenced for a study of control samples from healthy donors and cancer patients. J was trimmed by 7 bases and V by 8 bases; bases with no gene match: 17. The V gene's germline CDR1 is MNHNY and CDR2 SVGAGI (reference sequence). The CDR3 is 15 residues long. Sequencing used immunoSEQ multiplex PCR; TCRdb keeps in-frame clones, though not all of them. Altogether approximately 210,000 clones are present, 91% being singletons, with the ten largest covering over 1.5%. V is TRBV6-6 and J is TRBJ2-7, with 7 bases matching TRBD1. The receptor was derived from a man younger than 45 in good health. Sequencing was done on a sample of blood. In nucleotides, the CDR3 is TGTGCCAGCGATGCTCGTAGGACAGGCCTCAAAGAGCAGTACTTC. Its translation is CASDARRTGLKEQYF.